This T cell receptor beta chain comes out of a study of blood T cell repertoires in COVID-19. As for the study in general: T cells, B-cell-depleted T cells, or PBMCs supplied cDNA or gDNA.

This clone was found a few times. In germline, CDR1 is GTSNPN, CDR2 SVGIG (reference sequence). The CDR3 is 18 amino acids. Trimming took 4 bases from V and 4 from J; bases not matched to a gene: 9. The data were produced by immunoSEQ multiplex PCR, yet TCRdb's version contains in-frame clones alone and is incomplete. The table lists 140,000 to 150,000 clones, about four fifths of them singletons, with roughly 3.4% in the top ten. This TCR derives from a woman between 50 and 59 years old with acute COVID-19. The rearrangement links TRBV30 to TRBJ2-2; TRBD2 matches 16 bases. Sequencing input: PBMCs or T cells enriched from blood (not recorded which). The DNA of the CDR3 is TGTGCCTGGAAATCGGGACTAGCGGGAGGGCCGGGCACCGGGGAGCTGTTTTTT. This encodes CAWKSGLAGGPGTGELFF.